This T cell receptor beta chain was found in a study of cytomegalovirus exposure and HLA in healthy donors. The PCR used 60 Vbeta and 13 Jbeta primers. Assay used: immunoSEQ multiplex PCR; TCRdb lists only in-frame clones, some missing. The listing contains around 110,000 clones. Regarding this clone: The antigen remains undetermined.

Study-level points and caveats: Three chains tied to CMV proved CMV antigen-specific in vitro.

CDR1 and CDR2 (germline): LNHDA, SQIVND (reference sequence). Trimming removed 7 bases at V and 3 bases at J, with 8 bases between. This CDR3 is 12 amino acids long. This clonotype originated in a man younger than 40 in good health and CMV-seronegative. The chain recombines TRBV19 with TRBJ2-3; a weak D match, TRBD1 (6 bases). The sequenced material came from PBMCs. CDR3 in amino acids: CASTDRTDTQYF. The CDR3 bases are TGTGCCAGTACTGACAGGACAGATACGCAGTATTTT.